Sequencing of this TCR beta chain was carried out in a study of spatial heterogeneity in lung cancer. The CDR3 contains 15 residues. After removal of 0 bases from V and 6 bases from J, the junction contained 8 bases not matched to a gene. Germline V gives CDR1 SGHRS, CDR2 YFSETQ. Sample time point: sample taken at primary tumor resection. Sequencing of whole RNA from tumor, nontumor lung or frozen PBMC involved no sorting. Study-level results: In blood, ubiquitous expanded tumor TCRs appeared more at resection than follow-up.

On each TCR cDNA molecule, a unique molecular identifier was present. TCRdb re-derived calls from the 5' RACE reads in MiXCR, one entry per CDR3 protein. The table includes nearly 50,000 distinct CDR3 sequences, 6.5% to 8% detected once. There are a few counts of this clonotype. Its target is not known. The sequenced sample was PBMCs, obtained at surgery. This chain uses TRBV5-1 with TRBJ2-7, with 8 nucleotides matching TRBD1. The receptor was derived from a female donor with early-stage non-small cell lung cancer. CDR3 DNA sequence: TGCGCCAGCAGCTTGGTGCAGGGGGCGCCTCTCGAGCAGTACTTC. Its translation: CASSLVQGAPLEQYF.